This TCR beta chain is from a study of brain metastases from non-small cell lung cancer. The germline V gene encodes CDR1 SGHVS and CDR2 FQNEAQ. The length of the CDR3 is 15 residues. With respect to this clone: The antigen is not known. One end of the junction varies from germline; a read error may be responsible.

Profiled with immunoSEQ multiplex PCR; TCRdb holds only in-frame clones, not every one. Of roughly 2,200 clones detected, approximately 82% appear once; the ten largest clones hold 9.9%. Broader study findings: Paired brain metastases and primary tumors largely shared TCR repertoires. T-cell clones appeared expanded in about 64% of brain metastases relative to matched primary tumors. Brain metastases had lower T-cell infiltration than primary tumors.

This clonotype originated in a donor at least 40 years old with non-small cell lung cancer. Sequences were obtained from primary lung tumor tissue. The J gene is TRBJ1-5, the V gene TRBV7-8, with D unclear. The CDR3 here is CASSSRTDWDQPQHF. The CDR3 DNA reads as TGTGCTAGCAGCTCCAGGACGGACTGGGATCAGCCCCAGCATTTT.